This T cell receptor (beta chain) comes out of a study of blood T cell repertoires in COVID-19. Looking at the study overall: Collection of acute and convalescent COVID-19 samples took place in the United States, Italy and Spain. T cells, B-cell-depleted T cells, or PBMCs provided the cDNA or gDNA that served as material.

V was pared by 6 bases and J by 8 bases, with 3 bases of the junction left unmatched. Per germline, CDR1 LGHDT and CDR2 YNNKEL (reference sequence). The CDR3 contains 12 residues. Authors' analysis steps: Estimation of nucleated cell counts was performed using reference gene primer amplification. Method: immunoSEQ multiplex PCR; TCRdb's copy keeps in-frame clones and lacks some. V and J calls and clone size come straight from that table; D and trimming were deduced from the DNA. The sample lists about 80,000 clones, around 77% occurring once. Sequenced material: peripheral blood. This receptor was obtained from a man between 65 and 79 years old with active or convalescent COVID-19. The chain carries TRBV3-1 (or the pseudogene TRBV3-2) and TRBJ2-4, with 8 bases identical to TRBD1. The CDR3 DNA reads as TGTGCCAGCAGGAAACAGGGGGACATTCAGTACTTC. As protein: CASRKQGDIQYF.